Listed here are 13 T cell receptor beta chains from one sample, sequenced in a study of OX40 agonist ivuxolimab in advanced cancers. Some clones are missing from TCRdb's copy, which holds only in-frame ones; the method was immunoSEQ multiplex PCR. The sample yields approximately 65,000 clones, about 92% seen once. The input for sequencing was CD4+ or CD8+ T cells sorted from blood, taken in a trial of the OX40 agonist ivuxolimab. Receptors were obtained from an adult with an advanced solid tumor such as melanoma, head and neck, liver or kidney cancer.

The CDR3 sequence: CASTEGGLAETDTQYF. The CDR3 region has the DNA TGCGCCAGCACCGAAGGGGGGCTAGCGGAAACAGATACGCAGTATTTT. The chain is built from TRBV5-1 and TRBJ2-3; D may be TRBD2 (7 bases). The V end was cut by 6 bases, the J end by 3 bases, with 20 bases between. This CDR3 has 16 amino acids. Germline CDR1 is SGHRS and CDR2 is YFSETQ. Drawing the rest from reference TRBV5-1 and TRBJ2-3, the complete variable domain is KAGVTQTPRYLIKTRGQQVTLSCSPISGHRSVSWYQQTPGQGLQFLFEYFSETQRNKGNFPGRFSGRQFSNSRSEMNVSTLELGDSALYLCASTEGGLAETDTQYFGPGTRLTVL.

The rearrangement joins TRBV6-1 to TRBJ1-1; D gene uncertain. The V end lost 1 base, the J end lost 10 bases, and 10 bases lay between the germline ends. CDR3 length: 12 amino acids. Germline CDR1 MNHNS, CDR2 SASEGT. The CDR3 loop reads CASSEESFRAFF. DNA for the CDR3: TGTGCCAGCAGTGAAGAATCCTTTCGAGCTTTCTTT.

As concerns this clone: Other DNA sequences in the sample encode the same CDR3. The V and J genes are TRBV30 and TRBJ2-7; TRBD1 is a possible D gene (8 bases). Looked up from germline, CDR1 is GTSNPN and CDR2 is SVGIG (reference sequence). The CDR3 spans 14 residues. V lost 0 bases to trimming and J lost 6 bases, with 15 bases between them. This CDR3 reads CAWSVQGGLGEQYF. CDR3 nucleotides: TGTGCCTGGAGTGTACAGGGGGGGCTCGGCGAGCAGTACTTC.

V and J are TRBV6-6 and TRBJ2-7; unclear D gene. V was shortened by 2 bases and J by 3 bases, with 11 bases between the two germline ends. This CDR3 comprises 14 residues. Germline CDR1 and CDR2: MNHNY and SVGAGI (reference sequence). CDR3 coding DNA: TGTGCCAGCAGTTACGCGGCTACTAACTACGAGCAGTACTTC. As protein: CASSYAATNYEQYF.

The rearrangement links TRBV5-1 to TRBJ2-1; TRBD2 agrees at 9 bases. This CDR3 comprises 15 residues. Germline V gene sequence: CDR1 SGHRS, CDR2 YFSETQ. The V segment lost 2 bases and the J segment 7 bases; nucleotides outside the gene matches: 7. The chain's CDR3 is CASSFGLAGVNEQFF. As DNA, the CDR3 is TGCGCCAGCAGCTTCGGATTAGCGGGAGTGAATGAGCAGTTCTTC.

The rearrangement joins TRBV2 to TRBJ2-5, with 9 bases fitting TRBD1. This CDR3 has 14 amino acids. Germline values: CDR1 SNHLY, CDR2 FYNNEI. After removal of 2 bases from V and 6 bases from J, the junction contained 4 bases not matched to a gene. CDR3 protein: CASSETGGEKTQYF. The CDR3 region has the DNA TGTGCCAGCAGTGAAACAGGGGGCGAAAAGACCCAGTACTTC.

The rearrangement uses TRBV9 and TRBJ2-1; 13 nucleotides align to TRBD2. The V gene's germline CDR1 is SGDLS and CDR2 YYNGEE. This CDR3 region has 18 residues. V shed 0 bases, J shed 1 base, and the junction held 4 bases outside the gene matches. The CDR3, as DNA: TGTGCCAGCAGCGTAGAACTAGCGGGAGGGAAGTCCTACAATGAGCAGTTCTTC. Amino acid sequence: CASSVELAGGKSYNEQFF.

This clone was observed a handful of times. The chain joins TRBV19 to TRBJ1-1; D gene ambiguous. Per the germline V gene, CDR1 is LNHDA and CDR2 is SQIVND (reference sequence). The V and J ends lost 2 bases and 3 bases respectively, with 7 bases between them. The CDR3 loop spans 13 amino acids. The CDR3 sequence: CASSISGDTEAFF. CDR3 coding DNA: TGTGCCAGTAGTATAAGTGGAGACACTGAAGCTTTCTTT. Drawing the rest from reference TRBV19 and TRBJ1-1, the complete variable domain is DGGITQSPKYLFRKEGQNVTLSCEQNLNHDAMYWYRQDPGQGLRLIYYSQIVNDFQKGDIAEGYSVSREKKESFPLTVTSAQKNPTAFYLCASSISGDTEAFFGQGTRLTVV.

CDR3 nucleotide sequence: TGTGCCACCAGCAGAGATTCCGTCGTCGAGCAGTACTTC. This translates into CATSRDSVVEQYF. The V call is TRBV15, the J call TRBJ2-7; D is ambiguous. The V and J ends lost 0 bases and 6 bases respectively, with 9 bases between them. The CDR3 contains 13 residues. CDR1 is LNHNV, CDR2 YYDKDF, per germline (reference sequence).

This chain connects TRBV5-4 to TRBJ2-3; 9 bases match TRBD1. From germline, CDR1 is SGHNT and CDR2 YYREEE (reference sequence). The CDR3 extends over 16 amino acids. Unmatched junction bases numbered 10, after V lost 5 bases and J lost 3 bases. In nucleotides, the CDR3 is TGTGCCAGCAGTTCTCTTGGACAGGGGAGAACAGATACGCAGTATTTT. The encoded protein is CASSSLGQGRTDTQYF.

The table lists this clone with a count of one. The chain uses TRBV10-3 and TRBJ1-1, with D uncertain. CDR3 length: 14 residues. Germline loops: CDR1 ENHRY, CDR2 SYGVKD. Trimming cost V 4 bases and J 0 bases, with 9 bases left between them. The CDR3 nucleotides read TGTGCCATCAGTGTCAACAAGATGAACACTGAAGCTTTCTTT. It is translated as CAISVNKMNTEAFF.

V and J are TRBV6-5 and TRBJ2-7; TRBD1 or TRBD2 may be the D gene (6 bases each). This CDR3 region has 15 residues. In germline, CDR1 is MNHEY, CDR2 SVGAGI. V gave up 8 bases and J gave up 2 bases, with 19 bases separating them. CDR3 residues: CASEKGGRATYEQYF. In DNA form, the CDR3 reads TGTGCCAGCGAGAAGGGGGGCAGGGCGACCTACGAGCAGTACTTC.

J is TRBJ2-7 and V is TRBV7-2; tentatively, D is TRBD1 (8 bases). In germline, CDR1 is SGHTA, CDR2 FQGNSA. Trimming took 4 bases from V and 3 from J, leaving 16 bases between them. The CDR3 has 15 amino acids. The CDR3 loop reads CASSWTGRGVYEQYF. The CDR3 bases are TGTGCCAGCAGCTGGACAGGGAGGGGGGTCTACGAGCAGTACTTC.